The 9 T cell receptor beta chains below all came from one sample that was sequenced in a study of blood T cell repertoires in COVID-19. Data came from immunoSEQ multiplex PCR; TCRdb stores just in-frame clones and leaves some out. The sample has more than 450,000 clones; roughly 87% are singletons. The sequenced sample consisted of PBMCs or T cells enriched from blood (not recorded which). The source of these receptors is a woman between 18 and 29 years old who had recovered from COVID-19.

The CDR3 sequence: CASSSGTEPDTEAFF. The CDR3 DNA reads TGTGCCAGCAGCTCCGGGACAGAACCAGATACTGAAGCTTTCTTT. The chain employs TRBV9 and TRBJ1-1, with 7 bases fitting TRBD1. The germline V gene encodes CDR1 SGDLS and CDR2 YYNGEE. The trim removed 4 bases at V and 5 bases at J, leaving 11 bases unmatched. The CDR3 spans 15 residues.

This rearrangement joins TRBV29-1 to TRBJ2-2; 7 bases agree with TRBD2. J lost 3 bases, V lost 4 bases, and 5 bases had no gene match. This CDR3 spans 14 amino acids. Germline-derived CDR1 and CDR2 are SQVTM and ANQGSEA. The CDR3 region is CSVGVSGDTGELFF. Here the CDR3 DNA reads TGCAGCGTTGGGGTCAGCGGGGACACCGGGGAGCTGTTTTTT.

The CDR3 reads CASSFPTLAGGSYEQYF. The CDR3 nucleotides are TGTGCCAGCAGCTTCCCGACACTAGCGGGCGGTTCTTACGAGCAGTACTTC. The chain has TRBV5-4 and TRBJ2-7; TRBD2 matches 9 bases. The CDR3 loop spans 17 amino acids. The J segment lost 4 bases and the V segment lost 2 bases, leaving 13 bases of the junction unmatched. Germline values: CDR1 SGHNT, CDR2 YYREEE (reference sequence).

This clone was counted a single time. V is TRBV5-6 and J is TRBJ2-3, with unresolved D. Germline lookup yields CDR1 SGHDT and CDR2 YYEEEE. The CDR3 is made up of 13 amino acids. V was trimmed by 0 bases and J by 6 bases, leaving 8 bases between them. The CDR3 DNA reads TGTGCCAGCAGCTTGGTACTGTCGGATACGCAGTATTTT. Residues: CASSLVLSDTQYF.

In this sample, this clone turned up a few times. The rearrangement links TRBV7-9 to TRBJ1-2, with D unclear. The CDR3 covers 15 residues. V was shortened by 3 bases and J by 4 bases, with 15 bases between the two germline ends. CDR1 is SEHNR, CDR2 FQNEAQ, per germline (reference sequence). In nucleotides, the CDR3 is TGTGCCAGCAGCTTTGGGCGTCGTGGGTTCTATGGCTACACCTTC. This gives the protein CASSFGRRGFYGYTF.

The rearrangement uses TRBV6-1 and TRBJ1-1; 8 nucleotides align to TRBD1. The CDR3 has 17 residues. Germline V CDR1 and CDR2: MNHNS, SASEGT. V was clipped by 0 bases and J by 6 bases; unmatched bases: 12. This CDR3 is CASSEALQGARGAEAFF. The CDR3 region has the DNA TGTGCCAGCAGTGAAGCGCTGCAGGGGGCACGGGGGGCTGAAGCTTTCTTT.

Only one count was recorded for this clone. The V call is TRBV19, the J call TRBJ2-1, with 7 positions matching TRBD2. Trimming cost V 0 bases and J 4 bases; bases outside gene matches: 12. This CDR3 spans 18 amino acids. Germline CDR1 and CDR2: LNHDA and SQIVND (reference sequence). The CDR3 is CASSIEIEAGSMYNEQFF. The CDR3, as DNA: TGTGCCAGTAGTATAGAAATTGAAGCGGGGTCCATGTACAATGAGCAGTTCTTC.

The rearrangement joins TRBV7-6 to TRBJ1-6; unclear D gene. Germline-derived CDR1 and CDR2 are SGHVS and FNYEAQ. Trimming stripped 3 bases from V and 7 bases from J, with 13 bases between. The CDR3 is 15 residues long. Here the CDR3 DNA reads TGTGCCAGCAGCTTGGTAGCTAGCCTGAATTCACCCCTCCACTTT. Encoded protein: CASSLVASLNSPLHF.

The chain combines TRBV5-5 with TRBJ1-5; 10 nucleotides align to TRBD1. Germline CDR1 and CDR2: SGHKS and YYEKEE (reference sequence). The CDR3 covers 18 residues. Trimming at V came to 3 bases and at J to 0 bases, leaving 9 bases not matched to a gene. The CDR3 coding sequence is TGTGCCAGCAGCTGGGGGACAGGGGAGGTATATAGCAATCAGCCCCAGCATTTT. Translated, it gives CASSWGTGEVYSNQPQHF.